A single sample is the source of the 14 T cell receptor beta chains below, sequenced in a study of cytomegalovirus exposure and HLA in healthy donors. PCR employed 60 Vbeta and 13 Jbeta primers. Assay used: immunoSEQ multiplex PCR; TCRdb lists only in-frame clones, some missing. The sample carries roughly 140,000 clones, 80% to 90% recorded once. Sequenced input: PBMCs. The receptors derive from a woman in her thirties or forties in good health and CMV-seropositive.

The J gene is TRBJ2-7, the V gene TRBV6-5; 7 positions agree with TRBD1. Unmatched junction bases numbered 8, after V lost 2 bases and J lost 7 bases. CDR1 MNHEY and CDR2 SVGAGI come from the germline V gene. This CDR3 spans 14 amino acids. Here the CDR3 DNA reads TGTGCCAGCAGTTACGGCCAGGGGGTAGGGGAGCAGTACTTC. It yields the protein CASSYGQGVGEQYF.

This clone occurred many times. The rearrangement joins TRBV4-2 to TRBJ1-3, with 8 bases identical to TRBD1. The CDR3 loop spans 16 amino acids. The V gene's germline CDR1 is LGHNA and CDR2 YNFKEQ. V lost 1 base to trimming and J lost 3 bases; unmatched junction nucleotides: 5. This CDR3 reads CASSQATGTGGNTIYF. DNA of the CDR3: TGTGCCAGCAGCCAAGCCACCGGGACAGGTGGAAACACCATATATTTT.

J is TRBJ1-2 and V is TRBV4-1; D might be TRBD1 (5 bases). This CDR3 region has 15 residues. With 2 bases removed from V and 4 bases from J, the gap between germline ends came to 14 bases. The V gene's germline CDR1 is MGHRA and CDR2 YSYEKL. In nucleotides, the CDR3 is TGCGCCAGCAGCCAACCGGTCCCTGGGGCCTATGGCTACACCTTC. Residues: CASSQPVPGAYGYTF.

V is TRBV15 and J is TRBJ1-1; TRBD1 might be the D (6 bases). The V gene's germline CDR1 is LNHNV and CDR2 YYDKDF (reference sequence). Trimming removed 4 bases at V and 2 bases at J, with 14 bases between. The CDR3 loop spans 15 amino acids. The CDR3 region is CATSIQGERNTEAFF. CDR3 in DNA: TGTGCCACCAGCATACAGGGAGAGAGAAACACTGAAGCTTTCTTT.

The rearrangement links TRBV7-8 to TRBJ1-1, with 10 bases aligning to TRBD1. Germline assignment: CDR1 SGHVS and CDR2 FQNEAQ. The CDR3 covers 14 residues. Trimming took 6 bases from V and 4 from J; bases not matched to a gene: 5. The CDR3: CASRRTGGSTEAFF. The CDR3 region has the DNA TGTGCCAGCAGGAGGACAGGGGGAAGCACTGAAGCTTTCTTT.

V usage is TRBV11-2 and J usage is TRBJ1-4, with 9 bases aligning to TRBD1. V was pared by 0 bases and J by 3 bases, with 2 bases of the junction left unmatched. This CDR3 comprises 16 residues. Germline V gene data show CDR1 as SGHAT and CDR2 as FQNNGV. The CDR3 bases are TGTGCCAGCAGCTTAGAACAGGGGGCGGCTAATGAAAAACTGTTTTTT. The encoded protein is CASSLEQGAANEKLFF.

The chain combines TRBV5-3 with TRBJ2-7; 9 nucleotides line up with TRBD2. TRBV5-3 is an ORF, with its function uncertain. This CDR3 is built from 18 residues. The J segment lost 2 bases and the V segment lost 4 bases, leaving 16 bases of the junction unmatched. The CDR3 here is CARSEPGLAAWGAYEQYF. The CDR3 DNA reads TGTGCCAGAAGCGAACCGGGACTAGCCGCTTGGGGGGCCTACGAGCAGTACTTC.

This chain joins TRBV19 and TRBJ2-7; TRBD2 agrees at 8 bases. There are 14 residues in the CDR3. V shed 5 bases and J 2 bases; nucleotides not matched to a gene: 5. Germline assignment: CDR1 LNHDA and CDR2 SQIVND (reference sequence). CDR3 DNA sequence: TGTGCCAGTAGTCCCGGGGGGGGTGCCTACGAGCAGTACTTC. Amino acids: CASSPGGGAYEQYF.

The J gene is TRBJ1-4, the V gene TRBV2; no clear D gene. The V end was cut by 6 bases, the J end by 4 bases, with 9 bases between. Germline V gives CDR1 SNHLY, CDR2 FYNNEI. The CDR3 runs 13 residues. CDR3 DNA: TGTGCCAGCAGGAGGATAGGTAATGAAAAACTGTTTTTT. Translating gives CASRRIGNEKLFF. Using reference TRBV2 and TRBJ1-4 for the parts outside the CDR3, the full variable domain is EPEVTQTPSHQVTQMGQEVILRCVPISNHLYFYWYRQILGQKVEFLVSFYNNEISEKSEIFDDQFSVERPDGSNFTLKIRSTKLEDSAMYFCASRRIGNEKLFFGSGTQLSVL.

The V and J genes are TRBV6-5 and TRBJ2-5, with D possibly being TRBD1 (6 bases). The CDR3 has 14 amino acids. Trimming took 6 bases from V and 9 from J, leaving 20 bases between them. Germline values: CDR1 MNHEY, CDR2 SVGAGI. In DNA, the CDR3 is TGTGCCAGCAGCCCAGGTCCCGACAGGTCGGCCCAGTACTTC. Protein product: CASSPGPDRSAQYF.

This chain links TRBV27 with TRBJ2-3, with D possibly matching TRBD1 (6 bases). This CDR3 contains 17 residues. V gave up 4 bases and J gave up 6 bases, with 23 bases separating them. Looked up from germline, CDR1 is MNHEY and CDR2 is SMNVEV (reference sequence). The CDR3 DNA follows: TGTGCCAGCAGTTCTTATACTCGACAGGAGGCTACGGATACGCAGTATTTT. Its protein product is CASSSYTRQEATDTQYF.

CDR3 nucleotide sequence: TGCGCCAGCAGCCAAGATCTGATAACTAGCGGGGGGCCTAGCTCCTACAATGAGCAGTTCTTC. It yields the protein CASSQDLITSGGPSSYNEQFF. V gene TRBV4-1 combines with J gene TRBJ2-1; TRBD2 matches at 12 bases. Germline V gene lookup returns CDR1 MGHRA and CDR2 YSYEKL. The CDR3 covers 21 residues. The V segment lost 0 bases and the J segment 0 bases; nucleotides outside the gene matches: 12.

CDR3 amino acids: CSVSVSRDGYTF. CDR3 DNA: TGCAGCGTTAGTGTATCCCGCGATGGCTACACCTTC. This sequence joins TRBV29-1 and TRBJ1-2; D remains ambiguous. Trimming shortened V by 5 bases and J by 6 bases, and 13 bases separated the two germline ends. The CDR3 spans 12 residues. CDR1 SQVTM and CDR2 ANQGSEA come from the germline V gene.

The chain uses TRBV19 and TRBJ2-5; weak D call: TRBD1 (5 bases). Per germline, CDR1 LNHDA and CDR2 SQIVND (reference sequence). This CDR3 has 12 amino acids. Deletions cut 6 bases from V and 5 bases from J, with 10 bases between. This chain's CDR3 is CASSDSEETQYF. In nucleotides, the CDR3 is TGTGCCAGTAGCGACAGCGAGGAGACCCAGTACTTC.